The 19 T cell receptor beta chains listed next were all sequenced from one sample in a study of blood T cell repertoires in COVID-19. TCRdb's table, derived via immunoSEQ multiplex PCR, lists solely in-frame clones and lacks some. The sample carries roughly 390,000 clones, around 84% recorded once. The sequenced sample consisted of peripheral blood. These receptors originate from a woman aged 18-35 years with acute or convalescent COVID-19.

This chain uses TRBV30 with TRBJ1-2, with 7 bases identical to TRBD1. The CDR3 has 13 amino acids. J was trimmed by 4 bases and V by 3 bases; bases with no gene match: 5. CDR1 and CDR2 from the germline V gene are GTSNPN and SVGIG (reference sequence). Written as DNA, the CDR3 is TGTGCCTGGAGCGACAGGGTGGGCTATGGCTACACCTTC. This translates into CAWSDRVGYGYTF. Using reference TRBV30 and TRBJ1-2 for the parts outside the CDR3, the full variable domain is SQTIHQWPATLVQPVGSPLSLECTVEGTSNPNLYWYRQAAGRGLQLLFYSVGIGQISSEVPQNLSASRPQDRQFILSSKKLLLSDSGFYLCAWSDRVGYGYTFGSGTRLTVV.

J is TRBJ1-2 and V is TRBV7-8; D may be TRBD1 (5 bases). Trimming took off 5 bases at V and 7 bases at J, with 14 bases between the two ends. The CDR3 runs to 13 residues. The V gene's germline CDR1 is SGHVS and CDR2 FQNEAQ. CDR3 region: CASSMTDYAGYTF. The CDR3 region has the DNA TGTGCCAGCAGCATGACAGATTACGCTGGCTACACCTTC.

The rearrangement links TRBV6-6 to TRBJ2-5; a weak D match, TRBD2 (6 bases). Germline CDR1 reads MNHNY; CDR2 reads SVGAGI (reference sequence). The CDR3 covers 16 residues. Trimming pared 6 bases from V and 4 bases from J, leaving 21 bases between. CDR3 protein: CASREGRHLKGETQYF. DNA for the CDR3: TGTGCCAGCAGGGAGGGACGGCACCTAAAGGGAGAGACCCAGTACTTC.

The chain has TRBV5-1 and TRBJ1-3; possibly TRBD1 for D (6 bases). V was pared by 0 bases and J by 8 bases, with 15 bases between. Germline V gene lookup returns CDR1 SGHRS and CDR2 YFSETQ. The CDR3 covers 15 residues. CDR3 nucleotide sequence: TGCGCCAGCAGCTTGGAGGGTCCAGGGGCAGACACCATATATTTT. Translating it yields CASSLEGPGADTIYF.

The count of this clone is one. This chain joins TRBV5-1 and TRBJ2-1; 9 positions agree with TRBD2. The V gene's germline CDR1 is SGHRS and CDR2 YFSETQ. The CDR3 runs to 15 residues. Trimming cost V 3 bases and J 6 bases; bases outside gene matches: 7. The CDR3 DNA sequence: TGCGCCAGCAGCTACATAGCGGGAGAGCTCAATGAGCAGTTCTTC. As protein: CASSYIAGELNEQFF.

The chain is built from TRBV27 and TRBJ2-7; D perhaps matches TRBD2 (5 bases). Germline V gene sequence: CDR1 MNHEY, CDR2 SMNVEV (reference sequence). This CDR3 has 11 residues. V was pared by 10 bases and J by 4 bases, with 11 bases between. CDR3 sequence: CATQLGYEQYF. The CDR3 nucleotides read TGTGCCACCCAACTAGGATACGAGCAGTACTTC.

The V gene is TRBV28, the J gene TRBJ1-2, with TRBD1 matching over 9 bases. CDR3 length: 14 residues. Germline V gene data show CDR1 as MDHEN and CDR2 as SYDVKM. V shed 2 bases and J 2 bases; nucleotides not matched to a gene: 0. The CDR3 region has the DNA TGTGCCAGCAGTTTAGGACAGGGGAACTATGGCTACACCTTC. This codes for CASSLGQGNYGYTF.

V is TRBV6-5 and J is TRBJ1-1; D is ambiguous. The length of the CDR3 is 15 residues. V gave up 7 bases and J gave up 1 base, with 16 bases separating them. The germline gives CDR1 MNHEY, CDR2 SVGAGI. In DNA, the CDR3 is TGTGCCAGCAATAAGTACGGAGAAAAGAACACTGAAGCTTTCTTT. It codes for CASNKYGEKNTEAFF.

The chain carries TRBV5-1 and TRBJ1-2; 11 positions agree with TRBD1. V trimming: 5 bases; J trimming: 3 bases; junction bases outside the gene matches: 9. The CDR3 consists of 16 residues. From germline, CDR1 is SGHRS and CDR2 YFSETQ. CDR3: CASRGTGGVKDYGYTF. The CDR3 bases are TGCGCCAGCAGAGGGACAGGGGGTGTAAAGGACTATGGCTACACCTTC.

V usage is TRBV6-1 and J usage is TRBJ1-5; D is uncertain. With 2 bases removed from V and 2 bases from J, the gap between germline ends came to 7 bases. The CDR3 covers 14 residues. Germline loops: CDR1 MNHNS, CDR2 SASEGT. CDR3 loop: CASSERRGNQPQHF. CDR3 DNA sequence: TGTGCCAGCAGTGAAAGACGGGGCAATCAGCCCCAGCATTTT.

The CDR3 DNA sequence: TGTGCCAGCAGCCTCGGGGCAGATACGCAGTATTTT. Protein: CASSLGADTQYF. The rearrangement links TRBV14 to TRBJ2-3, with D perhaps matching TRBD2 (5 bases). V was trimmed by 4 bases and J by 4 bases, leaving 6 bases between them. Per germline, CDR1 SGHDN and CDR2 FVKESK. The CDR3 has 12 residues.

The V and J genes are TRBV30 and TRBJ1-5; 9 bases match TRBD1. The CDR3 has 14 residues. The J segment lost 9 bases and the V segment lost 3 bases, leaving 9 bases of the junction unmatched. CDR1 is GTSNPN and CDR2 is SVGIG in the germline V gene (reference sequence). CDR3 region: CAWRERDRGLPQHF. DNA of the CDR3: TGTGCCTGGAGAGAACGTGACAGGGGGTTGCCCCAGCATTTT.

The chain employs TRBV7-8 and TRBJ2-7; 7 bases agree with TRBD1. The V gene's germline CDR1 is SGHVS and CDR2 FQNEAQ. The CDR3 has 15 residues. The trim removed 5 bases at V and 2 bases at J, leaving 9 bases unmatched. The CDR3 protein is CASSLLTGKPYEQYF. The DNA of the CDR3 is TGTGCCAGCAGCCTATTGACAGGGAAGCCCTACGAGCAGTACTTC.

V is TRBV19 and J is TRBJ1-4; D is unresolved. The CDR3 extends over 14 amino acids. Deletions cut 4 bases from V and 3 bases from J, with 9 bases between. The germline V gene has CDR1 LNHDA and CDR2 SQIVND (reference sequence). This CDR3 reads CASSTEIANEKLFF. CDR3 coding DNA: TGTGCCAGTAGTACGGAGATAGCTAATGAAAAACTGTTTTTT.

CDR3 protein: CASSFREGMNTEAFF. DNA of the CDR3: TGCGCCAGCAGCTTCCGGGAGGGTATGAACACTGAAGCTTTCTTT. The chain is built from TRBV5-1 and TRBJ1-1; D unclear. The CDR3 is 15 residues long. The V end was cut by 2 bases, the J end by 0 bases, with 11 bases between. Germline V lookup: CDR1 SGHRS, CDR2 YFSETQ. Supplemented by reference TRBV5-1 and TRBJ1-1, the full variable domain reads KAGVTQTPRYLIKTRGQQVTLSCSPISGHRSVSWYQQTPGQGLQFLFEYFSETQRNKGNFPGRFSGRQFSNSRSEMNVSTLELGDSALYLCASSFREGMNTEAFFGQGTRLTVV.

This rearrangement joins TRBV5-1 to TRBJ1-2, with D uncertain. The CDR3 is made up of 14 amino acids. Looked up from germline, CDR1 is SGHRS and CDR2 is YFSETQ. Trimming removed 2 bases at V and 0 bases at J, with 8 bases between. Here the CDR3 DNA reads TGCGCCAGCAGCTTCGGTGAAGCTAACTATGGCTACACCTTC. This encodes CASSFGEANYGYTF.

CDR3 sequence reads: CASRVLGSETQYF. CDR3 DNA sequence: TGTGCCAGCAGGGTCCTCGGGAGTGAGACCCAGTACTTC. The V and J genes are TRBV27 and TRBJ2-5, with a possible D match to TRBD2 (6 bases). Germline V gene lookup returns CDR1 MNHEY and CDR2 SMNVEV (reference sequence). This CDR3 spans 13 amino acids. The ends were cut back, 6 bases at V and 5 bases at J, with 13 bases in the middle.

J is TRBJ1-2 and V is TRBV7-9; maybe TRBD1 (5 bases). V was cut by 5 bases and J by 13 bases, with 23 bases left in between. There are 14 residues in the CDR3. CDR1 is SEHNR and CDR2 is FQNEAQ in the germline V gene (reference sequence). The CDR3 reads CASSIFAVGPGGTF. Written as DNA, the CDR3 is TGTGCCAGCAGCATATTTGCCGTTGGGCCGGGGGGCACCTTC.

The chain employs TRBV6-5 and TRBJ2-1; TRBD1 aligns across 8 bases. This CDR3 has 14 residues. Trimming took 6 bases from V and 3 from J; bases not matched to a gene: 4. Germline CDR1 and CDR2: MNHEY and SVGAGI. CDR3 in amino acids: CASRPGTGYNEQFF. The CDR3 bases are TGTGCCAGCAGACCCGGGACAGGCTACAATGAGCAGTTCTTC.